This TCR beta chain stems from a study of OX40 agonist ivuxolimab in advanced cancers. At the level of the study: The study enrolled dose-escalation patients with hepatocellular carcinoma, melanoma, renal cell or head and neck cancer. Study-wide points: Relative to CD4+ cells, CD8+ T cells on average had more expanded clones.

This clone was counted a few times. Its antigen is not known. Libraries were prepared by immunoSEQ multiplex PCR; TCRdb keeps only in-frame clonotypes and omits some of them. The table includes some 69,000 clones, around 90% detected once. This CDR3 contains 16 residues. CDR1 MDHEN and CDR2 SYDVKM come from the germline V gene. V shed 6 bases, J shed 3 bases, and the junction held 10 bases outside the gene matches. V and J are TRBV28 and TRBJ2-7; 11 bases fit TRBD1. This clonotype was obtained from an adult with an advanced solid tumor such as melanoma, head and neck, liver or kidney cancer. Source: CD4+ or CD8+ T cells sorted from blood, taken in a trial of the OX40 agonist ivuxolimab. CDR3 in DNA: TGTGCCAGCAGAGCCCGAGGACAGGGGGCAAGCTACGAGCAGTACTTC. Translation: CASRARGQGASYEQYF.